A single sample gave rise to the 25 T cell receptor beta chains below, sequenced in a study of T cells in women clearing cervical HPV infection. Profiled with immunoSEQ multiplex PCR; TCRdb holds only in-frame clones, not every one. The repertoire table contains about 30,000 clones. The material sequenced was blood buffy coat. These receptors originate from a woman between 18 and 70 years old with a cervical HPV16 infection that either progressed to CIN3+ or cleared (not recorded which).

Comments on this clone: The read is 3 residues too short to cover the CDR3 end, so that end is filled in from the germline J gene. The chain links TRBV5-1 to TRBJ1-2, with TRBD1 matching over 7 bases. The CDR3 length is 15 residues. Trimming took 1 base from V and 2 from J; bases not matched to a gene: 5. The germline V gene encodes CDR1 SGHRS and CDR2 YFSETQ. The CDR3 loop is CASSLTGDVNYGYTF. The covered CDR3 bases are TGCGCCAGCAGCTTGACAGGGGATGTAAACTATGGC.

On this clone itself: The CDR3 extends 3 residues past the end of the read, so its final part is completed from the germline J gene. The gene calls are TRBV10-3 and TRBJ2-1; D perhaps matches TRBD1 (6 bases). Trimming left V 6 bases short and J 5 bases short, with 11 bases between. Germline loops: CDR1 ENHRY, CDR2 SYGVKD. The CDR3 consists of 13 residues. CDR3: CAIRARTDNEQFF. The covered CDR3 bases are TGTGCCATCAGGGCAAGGACAGACAATGAG.

The DNA read from the CDR3 is TGTGCCAGCAGCTTAGAAAGCGGAGATACG. This gives the protein CASSLESGDT. The entire CDR3 is CASSLESGDTQYF. The chain has TRBV11-2 and TRBJ2-3; D perhaps matches TRBD2 (5 bases). The sequence runs out 3 residues before the end of the CDR3; the remainder is reconstructed from the germline J gene. The V end lost 0 bases, the J end lost 5 bases, and 6 bases lay between the germline ends. Germline CDR1 SGHAT, CDR2 FQNNGV. This CDR3 is built from 13 residues.

CDR3 bases read: TGTGCCAGCAGTTACGCTGGACAGGGCACAGATACG. Residues: CASSYAGQGTDT. The entire CDR3 protein reads CASSYAGQGTDTQYF. The chain uses TRBV6-2 or TRBV6-3 and TRBJ2-3; 7 bases map to TRBD1. The CDR3 is cut off 3 residues early in the read; its end comes from the germline J gene. The CDR3 is 15 amino acids. Germline loops: CDR1 MNHEY, CDR2 SVGEGT. V gave up 2 bases and J gave up 1 base; unmatched junction bases: 3.

Worth noting for this clone: The DNA ends 3 residues before the CDR3 does, and the rest of the CDR3 is filled in from the germline J gene. J is TRBJ2-7 and V is TRBV30; D gene ambiguous. The V end lost 0 bases, the J end lost 5 bases, and 5 bases lay between the germline ends. CDR3 size: 11 residues. Germline V CDR1 and CDR2: GTSNPN, SVGIG (reference sequence). CDR3 bases read: TGTGCCTGGAGTGTTGCGCACGAG. It translates to CAWSVAHE. The whole CDR3 reads CAWSVAHEQYF.

Details on this clone: The read halts 3 residues ahead of the CDR3 end, with the missing end drawn from the germline J gene. The V and J genes are TRBV20-1 and TRBJ1-1; the D is unclear. Germline loops: CDR1 DFQATT, CDR2 SNEGSKA (reference sequence). Trimming left V 3 bases short and J 2 bases short, with 10 bases between. CDR3 length equals 13 residues. Incomplete CDR3 DNA: TGCAGTGCTAGTCTCCGGGGAAACACTGAA. Translating gives CSASLRGNTE. The entire CDR3 protein reads CSASLRGNTEAFF.

Judged by frequency, this clone is medium-sized. The read ends 3 residues early relative to the CDR3; the germline J gene fills the gap. This rearrangement joins TRBV5-6 to TRBJ2-7; 8 nucleotides align to TRBD2. The CDR3 sequence is 15 residues long. The trim removed 1 base at V and 5 bases at J, leaving 8 bases unmatched. Germline V gives CDR1 SGHDT, CDR2 YYEEEE. The covered CDR3 bases are TGTGCCAGCAGCTTGAGCGGGAGAATTACGGACGAG. Encoded protein: CASSLSGRITDE. In full, the CDR3 reads CASSLSGRITDEQYF.

Of note for this clone: The read terminates 3 residues ahead of where the CDR3 ends, so the germline J gene completes it. The genes are TRBV5-4 and TRBJ1-1; TRBD1 agrees at 7 bases. Trimming at V came to 0 bases and at J to 0 bases, leaving 5 bases not matched to a gene. The CDR3 has 16 residues. Germline V CDR1 and CDR2: SGHNT, YYREEE (reference sequence). CDR3 bases read: TGTGCCAGCAGCTTGGATAGGGGGCGACTGAACACTGAA. Translation gives CASSLDRGRLNTE. The whole CDR3 sequence reads CASSLDRGRLNTEAFF.

A word on this clone: The read is 3 residues too short to cover the CDR3 end, so that end is filled in from the germline J gene. V is TRBV20-1 and J is TRBJ2-3, with TRBD2 matching 9 bases. Germline CDR1 reads DFQATT; CDR2 reads SNEGSKA (reference sequence). This CDR3 contains 14 residues. V shed 6 bases, J shed 2 bases, and the junction held 6 bases outside the gene matches. CDR3 DNA, as far as it was read: TGCAGTGCCCAAGGACTAGCGTTCACAGATACG. Residues: CSAQGLAFTDT. Given in full, the CDR3 is CSAQGLAFTDTQYF.

The CDR3 sequence: CSAREGGLGGYNEQFF. Incomplete CDR3 DNA: TGCAGTGCTAGAGAGGGGGGACTAGGGGGTTACAATGAG. V is TRBV20-1 and J is TRBJ2-1, with 8 bases fitting TRBD2. The observed sequence ends 3 residues before the CDR3 terminus, with the missing tail filled in from the germline J gene. The CDR3 contains 16 residues. Germline V gene lookup returns CDR1 DFQATT and CDR2 SNEGSKA (reference sequence). Unmatched junction bases numbered 8, after V lost 0 bases and J lost 4 bases.

Remarks on this clone: From the germline J gene comes the end of the CDR3, since the read stops 3 residues before it. The chain has TRBV5-6 and TRBJ1-1, with 11 bases aligning to TRBD1. V was clipped by 6 bases and J by 3 bases; unmatched bases: 4. The CDR3 loop spans 14 amino acids. The germline gives CDR1 SGHDT, CDR2 YYEEEE. The chain's CDR3 is CASTQGQGDTEAFF. The CDR3 DNA, read in part, is TGTGCCAGCACCCAGGGACAGGGGGACACTGAA.

In the case of this clone: The sequence runs out 3 residues before the end of the CDR3; the remainder is reconstructed from the germline J gene. V gene TRBV19 combines with J gene TRBJ2-2, with D unclear. This CDR3 has 15 residues. Trimming took off 4 bases at V and 2 bases at J, with 11 bases between the two ends. Germline V gene lookup returns CDR1 LNHDA and CDR2 SQIVND (reference sequence). The chain's CDR3 is CASSRQSANTGELFF. The CDR3 DNA, read in part, is TGTGCCAGTAGTAGGCAGAGCGCCAACACCGGGGAG.

For this clone: The CDR3 is cut off 3 residues early in the read; its end comes from the germline J gene. The rearrangement links TRBV2 to TRBJ2-5, with 11 positions matching TRBD1. V was clipped by 4 bases and J by 5 bases; unmatched bases: 6. From germline, CDR1 is SNHLY and CDR2 FYNNEI. The CDR3 has 15 amino acids. The sequenced part of the CDR3 DNA is TGTGCCAGCAGTGGGACAGGGGGCGTTGGGGAGACC. This sequence encodes CASSGTGGVGET. The whole CDR3 reads CASSGTGGVGETQYF. Combining the CDR3 with reference TRBV2 and TRBJ2-5 gives the whole variable domain EPEVTQTPSHQVTQMGQEVILRCVPISNHLYFYWYRQILGQKVEFLVSFYNNEISEKSEIFDDQFSVERPDGSNFTLKIRSTKLEDSAMYFCASSGTGGVGETQYFGPGTRLLVL.

This clone is identified as medium-sized (0.01 to 0.1%) from frequency. The read comes to an end 3 residues before the CDR3 does, leaving the germline J gene to fill in the end. The V call is TRBV29-1, the J call TRBJ2-2, with a possible D match to TRBD2 (6 bases). V was cut by 7 bases and J by 6 bases, with 15 bases left in between. Germline V gene data show CDR1 as SQVTM and CDR2 as ANQGSEA. The CDR3 length is 13 residues. The CDR3 spells CSGLTGAAGELFF. The DNA read from the CDR3 is TGCAGCGGGCTCACGGGAGCGGCCGGGGAG.

Comments on this clone: The read is 3 residues too short to cover the CDR3 end, so that end is filled in from the germline J gene. This chain joins TRBV7-2 and TRBJ2-1, with 7 positions matching TRBD1. Germline-derived CDR1 and CDR2 are SGHTA and FQGNSA. The trim removed 5 bases at V and 4 bases at J, leaving 2 bases unmatched. This CDR3 is built from 13 residues. The CDR3 loop is CASSRQGYNEQFF. The sequenced CDR3 bases are TGTGCCAGCAGCCGACAGGGATACAATGAG.

In the case of this clone: The CDR3 end lies 3 residues beyond the end of the read and is filled in from the germline J gene. The chain carries TRBV6-1 and TRBJ1-1; 7 bases line up with TRBD1. Trimming cost V 1 base and J 0 bases; bases outside gene matches: 5. This CDR3 has 16 amino acids. Germline V gene lookup returns CDR1 MNHNS and CDR2 SASEGT. The CDR3 DNA, read in part, is TGTGCCAGCAGTGAAGTTAGGGGGCGGATGAACACTGAA. It yields the protein CASSEVRGRMNTE. The whole CDR3 protein reads CASSEVRGRMNTEAFF.

About this clone: The DNA ends 3 residues before the CDR3 does, and the rest of the CDR3 is filled in from the germline J gene. This chain uses TRBV9 with TRBJ2-3; D call uncertain. This CDR3 comprises 13 residues. The germline CDR1 and CDR2 sequences are SGDLS and YYNGEE. Trimming pared 3 bases from V and 4 bases from J, leaving 9 bases between. CDR3 in amino acids: CASSANLADTQYF. The covered CDR3 bases are TGTGCCAGCAGCGCGAACCTAGCAGATACG.

A remark on this clone: The CDR3 end falls 3 residues outside the read, so it is completed with the germline J gene. The rearrangement uses TRBV7-6 and TRBJ2-4; 12 positions match TRBD1. The CDR3 totals 14 residues. Per germline, CDR1 SGHVS and CDR2 FNYEAQ. CDR3 residues: CASSAGTGGYGQYF. The CDR3 bases that were read are TGTGCCAGCAGTGCCGGGACAGGGGGCTATGGT.

Notes on this clone: From the germline J gene comes the end of the CDR3, since the read stops 3 residues before it. The chain uses TRBV20-1 and TRBJ1-5; TRBD1 might be the D (5 bases). V was clipped by 6 bases and J by 6 bases, with 15 bases between them. This CDR3 contains 13 residues. The germline gives CDR1 DFQATT, CDR2 SNEGSKA (reference sequence). CDR3 residues: CSAGGAQGQPQHF. The CDR3 bases that were read are TGCAGTGCGGGAGGGGCGCAGGGTCAGCCC.

To note about this clone: The junction departs from germline at one end; a sequencing error may be responsible. The read falls 3 residues short of the CDR3 end, and the missing part is taken from the germline J gene. This chain links TRBV4-2 with TRBJ2-3, with 14 positions matching TRBD2. Germline V gene lookup returns CDR1 LGHNA and CDR2 YNFKEQ. The CDR3 has 15 residues. CDR3 residues: CASSQGTSGSKTQYF. CDR3 DNA (partial): TGCGCCAGCAGCCAAGGGACTAGCGGGAGTAAGACG.

On this clone: The read is 3 residues too short to cover the CDR3 end, so that end is filled in from the germline J gene. V usage is TRBV20-1 and J usage is TRBJ2-7; 8 bases line up with TRBD2. Trimming took 5 bases from V and 3 from J; bases not matched to a gene: 9. CDR1 and CDR2 (germline): DFQATT, SNEGSKA (reference sequence). The CDR3 has 14 amino acids. Here the CDR3 reads CSAGLAGVNYEQYF. CDR3 DNA (partial): TGCAGTGCTGGCCTAGCGGGCGTGAACTACGAG.

About this clone itself: Read sequence stops 3 residues before the CDR3 end, and the germline J gene provides the missing end. V gene TRBV5-1 combines with J gene TRBJ2-5, with D hard to call. V was trimmed by 4 bases and J by 1 base, leaving 23 bases between them. The germline V gene encodes CDR1 SGHRS and CDR2 YFSETQ. The CDR3 is 18 residues long. The CDR3 bases that were read are TGCGCCAGCAGCCCTCAAACGACCCAGCGCCTCCTCCAAGAGACC. It translates to CASSPQTTQRLLQET. The complete CDR3 reads CASSPQTTQRLLQETQYF.

As for this clone: Read data end 3 residues before the CDR3 end; the end is taken from the germline J gene. The V call is TRBV7-2, the J call TRBJ1-6; D might be TRBD1 (5 bases). Trimming took off 5 bases at V and 10 bases at J, with 15 bases between the two ends. Germline CDR1 and CDR2: SGHTA and FQGNSA. The CDR3 runs 14 residues. The sequenced CDR3 bases are TGTGCCAGCAGCCGGCAGGGTTGGAGATCACCC. Amino acid sequence: CASSRQGWRSP. The complete CDR3 protein is CASSRQGWRSPLHF.

As to this clone: Read data end 3 residues before the CDR3 end; the end is taken from the germline J gene. The chain recombines TRBV20-1 with TRBJ2-1; 7 positions agree with TRBD1. V lost 4 bases, J lost 3 bases, and 6 bases stayed unmatched. This CDR3 comprises 14 residues. Per germline, CDR1 DFQATT and CDR2 SNEGSKA (reference sequence). CDR3 residues: CSATRDSGYNEQFF. Incomplete CDR3 DNA: TGCAGTGCTACCCGGGACAGTGGCTACAATGAG.

CDR3 DNA, as far as it was read: TGTGCCAGCAGCTTGTCCATCACCGGGGAG. It is translated as CASSLSITGE. The complete CDR3 reads CASSLSITGELFF. The chain links TRBV5-6 to TRBJ2-2; D unresolved. The read ends 3 residues before the CDR3 terminus; that terminus is restored from the germline J gene. The V and J ends lost 1 base and 4 bases respectively, with 5 bases between them. The CDR3 runs to 13 residues. The germline CDR1 and CDR2 sequences are SGHDT and YYEEEE.